This T cell receptor beta chain was captured by sequencing in a study of T cells in Graves' hyperthyroidism and ophthalmopathy. On the study more broadly: At the time of initial diagnosis and before any treatment, peripheral blood was collected.

The germline V gene has CDR1 SEHNR and CDR2 FQNEAQ (reference sequence). V shed 5 bases and J 8 bases; nucleotides not matched to a gene: 13. The CDR3 is 15 amino acids. Amplified regions were TCR beta CDR3 sequences from RNA transcripts. HTBI primers were the set used in a first-round RT-PCR of the TCR CDR3. TCRdb used MiXCR to reprocess the multiplex PCR reads, holding one entry per CDR3 protein. The data hold approximately 610,000 distinct CDR3 sequences, with 16% observed a single time. This receptor was taken from a woman under 30 with Graves' hyperthyroidism. What was sequenced was blood. The gene calls are TRBV7-9 and TRBJ1-2, with 8 bases identical to TRBD1. As DNA, the CDR3 is TGTGCCAGCAGCCACGACAGGGCAGGGGGCCAGGGCTACACCTTC. The encoded protein is CASSHDRAGGQGYTF.